Reported below is one T cell receptor (beta chain). Its antigen is not identified. These data come from a study of vaccination effects on CD4 cells after COVID-19. Overall study context: A median of 72 days separated the second dose and sampling. Study-level points and caveats: There were few convalescent patients in the study and no early post-infection timepoints.

Expansion of antigen-specific CD4+ T cells with viral peptide pools was carried out by the ViraFEST assay before sequencing. Culture proceeded for more than 8 days, and CD4+ T cells were then isolated. Participants were vaccinated with two doses of either the BNT162b2 or mRNA-1273 vaccine. No vaccinee had earlier SARS-CoV-2 infection, and nucleocapsid antibodies were negative. Some 2 million PBMC were placed in each well, which was supplemented with about 10 IU/ml IL-2 and 7.5 to 10 ug/ml peptides. Per germline, CDR1 GTSNPN and CDR2 SVGIG (reference sequence). The CDR3 length is 13 residues. Trimming pared 0 bases from V and 5 bases from J, leaving 8 bases between. Clones were sequenced by immunoSEQ multiplex PCR, and TCRdb holds only the in-frame ones, with some missing. The sample gives some 70,000 clones, 75% to 85% of which show up once; approximately 1.2% is in the top ten.

Sequenced material: CD4+ T cells from PBMCs cultured with HCoV-229E spike peptides, taken after COVID-19 vaccination. The J gene is TRBJ2-1, the V gene TRBV30; unclear D gene. This TCR was recovered from a human donor who received a COVID-19 vaccine. The CDR3: CAWSVFGDNEQFF. In DNA, the CDR3 is TGTGCCTGGAGTGTGTTCGGAGACAATGAGCAGTTCTTC. Together with reference TRBV30 and TRBJ2-1, the CDR3 gives the full variable domain: SQTIHQWPATLVQPVGSPLSLECTVEGTSNPNLYWYRQAAGRGLQLLFYSVGIGQISSEVPQNLSASRPQDRQFILSSKKLLLSDSGFYLCAWSVFGDNEQFFGPGTRLTVL.